What follows are 16 T cell receptor beta chains derived from one specimen sequenced in a study of CD8 T cells in ankylosing spondylitis. TCRdb reanalysed the 5' RACE reads using MiXCR and keeps one entry per CDR3 protein. The sample consists of tens of thousands of distinct CDR3 sequences, 30% of them appearing once. The sequenced sample was synovial fluid, either unsorted or a sorted T cell fraction (not recorded which). Receptors originate from a male donor with ankylosing spondylitis.

This clonotype was counted between two and nine times. The chain recombines TRBV11-2 with TRBJ2-3; the D gene is possibly TRBD2 (6 bases). The V gene lost 5 bases and the J gene lost 0 bases, with 21 bases spanning the gap. Germline CDR1 SGHAT, CDR2 FQNNGV. CDR3 length: 18 residues. The DNA of the CDR3 is TGTGCCAGCAGCCTCACCTTATTTAGGCGGGGTAGCACAGATACGCAGTATTTT. Its protein is CASSLTLFRRGSTDTQYF.

This sequence joins TRBV5-5 and TRBJ1-1; tentatively, D is TRBD1 (5 bases). This CDR3 is 14 amino acids long. V lost 6 bases and J 2 bases, leaving 14 bases between the germline ends. Germline V lookup: CDR1 SGHKS, CDR2 YYEKEE (reference sequence). This CDR3 reads CASTLWGDNTEAFF. The DNA of the CDR3 is TGTGCCAGCACCCTCTGGGGGGACAACACTGAAGCTTTCTTT.

The rearrangement joins TRBV18 to TRBJ2-5; 8 positions match TRBD1. The CDR3 length is 17 residues. With 4 bases clipped from V and 3 bases from J, the junction kept 13 bases outside the gene matches. Germline V CDR1 and CDR2: KGHSH, LQKENI. The CDR3 region has the DNA TGTGCCAGCTCACAGTTACTGCCGTGGACAGGGAAAGAGACCCAGTACTTC. This gives the protein CASSQLLPWTGKETQYF.

The rearrangement links TRBV7-9 to TRBJ2-1; 8 nucleotides agree with TRBD1. With V trimmed by 5 bases and J by 9 bases, 9 bases remained unmatched. There are 14 residues in the CDR3. Per germline, CDR1 SEHNR and CDR2 FQNEAQ (reference sequence). In DNA, the CDR3 is TGTGCCAGCAGCCCACGACCAGGGGGCAGTGAGCAGTTCTTC. Translating gives CASSPRPGGSEQFF. The whole variable domain, filled in from reference TRBV7-9 and TRBJ2-1, reads DTGVSQNPRHKITKRGQNVTFRCDPISEHNRLYWYRQTLGQGPEFLTYFQNEAQLEKSRLLSDRFSAERPKGSFSTLEIQRTEQGDSAMYLCASSPRPGGSEQFFGPGTRLTVL.

The sample holds a few counts of this clonotype. The chain joins TRBV5-6 to TRBJ2-7; D is tentatively TRBD1 or TRBD2 (5 bases each). With 5 bases removed from V and 5 bases from J, the gap between germline ends came to 17 bases. The CDR3 contains 14 residues. Germline assignment: CDR1 SGHDT and CDR2 YYEEEE. CDR3 amino acids: CASRGVRHHDEQYF. CDR3 sequence (DNA): TGTGCCAGCAGGGGGGTCCGACACCACGACGAGCAGTACTTC.

The chain has TRBV11-2 and TRBJ2-1, with 7 bases lining up with TRBD2. The CDR3 loop spans 15 amino acids. Looked up from germline, CDR1 is SGHAT and CDR2 is FQNNGV. V lost 1 base and J lost 4; bases outside the gene matches: 4. As DNA, the CDR3 is TGTGCCAGCAGCTTAGCGAATAGCGGGTACAATGAGCAGTTCTTC. It specifies CASSLANSGYNEQFF.

This chain uses TRBV4-2 with TRBJ2-4; 7 bases map to TRBD2. The CDR3 length is 15 residues. Trimming at V came to 4 bases and at J to 3 bases, leaving 6 bases not matched to a gene. The germline V gene encodes CDR1 LGHNA and CDR2 YNFKEQ. CDR3: CASSPSGEGKNIQYF. The CDR3 DNA is TGTGCCAGCAGCCCGAGCGGGGAAGGCAAAAACATTCAGTACTTC.

This sequence joins TRBV27 and TRBJ2-7, with no clear D. The ends were cut back, 5 bases at V and 2 bases at J, with 16 bases in the middle. Germline-derived CDR1 and CDR2 are MNHEY and SMNVEV (reference sequence). CDR3 length: 15 amino acids. The CDR3: CASSTERSGAYEQYF. The CDR3 DNA is TGTGCCAGCAGTACAGAGAGGTCTGGTGCCTACGAGCAGTACTTC.

The table lists this clonotype with a few counts. The CDR3: CSVVTGLRTDTQYF. As DNA, the CDR3 is TGCAGCGTTGTAACCGGACTACGCACAGATACGCAGTATTTT. The chain uses TRBV29-1 and TRBJ2-3, with a tentative D call TRBD2 (6 bases). There are 14 residues in the CDR3. The ends were cut back, 4 bases at V and 1 base at J, with 12 bases in the middle. Germline V gives CDR1 SQVTM, CDR2 ANQGSEA.

This clonotype has more than one count but fewer than ten. This sequence joins TRBV29-1 and TRBJ2-1, with 11 bases matching TRBD2. Trimming cost V 2 bases and J 2 bases; bases outside gene matches: 5. The CDR3 length is 16 residues. The germline gives CDR1 SQVTM, CDR2 ANQGSEA. Here the CDR3 reads CSVEPSGRTTYNEQFF. Written as DNA, the CDR3 is TGCAGCGTTGAACCTAGCGGGAGGACTACCTACAATGAGCAGTTCTTC.

This chain links TRBV5-6 with TRBJ1-1; D gene ambiguous. V was cut by 7 bases and J by 5 bases, with 12 bases left in between. Germline assignment: CDR1 SGHDT and CDR2 YYEEEE. This CDR3 is built from 12 residues. Here the CDR3 DNA reads TGTGCCAGCGGCCCCGGTGATACTGAAGCTTTCTTT. It translates to CASGPGDTEAFF.

The V call is TRBV6-5, the J call TRBJ2-5; the match to TRBD2 covers 7 bases. From germline, CDR1 is MNHEY and CDR2 SVGAGI. This CDR3 spans 15 amino acids. Losses at the gene ends were 0 bases for V and 4 bases for J; bases not matched to a gene: 5. The CDR3 region is CASSYSGGSRETQYF. The CDR3 DNA reads as TGTGCCAGCAGTTACTCGGGAGGGTCGAGAGAGACCCAGTACTTC.

Concerning this clonotype: It is likely a read error, because the conserved phenylalanine at the end of the CDR3 is missing. The limits of the CDR3 on the DNA are not certain, so only TCRdb's listed CDR3 is given. V usage is TRBV27 and J usage is TRBJ1-2; the table names TRBD1, a call not compared with the DNA. The germline V gene encodes CDR1 MNHEY and CDR2 SMNVEV (reference sequence). The CDR3 has 13 residues if both end residues are counted. This chain's CDR3 is CASSTGQGAPRWL.

The rearrangement links TRBV7-2 to TRBJ2-3; 11 bases map to TRBD2. The CDR3 is 16 amino acids. Germline-derived CDR1 and CDR2 are SGHTA and FQGNSA. Trimming took 1 base from V and 4 from J; bases not matched to a gene: 4. CDR3 nucleotides: TGTGCCAGCAGCTTAGGACTAGCGGGAATGTCAGATACGCAGTATTTT. Translated, it gives CASSLGLAGMSDTQYF.

The chain joins TRBV5-1 to TRBJ2-1; D gene uncertain. In germline, CDR1 is SGHRS, CDR2 YFSETQ. CDR3 size: 14 residues. V was pared by 10 bases and J by 2 bases, with 16 bases between. The CDR3 here is CASVRGDAYNEQFF. The CDR3 DNA sequence: TGCGCCTCTGTGAGAGGAGACGCCTACAATGAGCAGTTCTTC.

This chain uses TRBV5-1 with TRBJ1-1, with 9 bases that match TRBD1. The length of the CDR3 is 15 residues. Germline CDR1 is SGHRS and CDR2 is YFSETQ. V lost 2 bases to trimming and J lost 8 bases; unmatched junction nucleotides: 10. Written as DNA, the CDR3 is TGCGCCAGCAGCTTAAAACAGGGGGCGCTGGTAGAAGCTTTCTTT. This sequence encodes CASSLKQGALVEAFF.